This T cell receptor beta chain came from a study of cytomegalovirus exposure and HLA in healthy donors. As concerns this clone: What it binds is not known.

The study ran its PCR with 60 Vbeta and 13 Jbeta primers. The repertoire was sequenced with immunoSEQ multiplex PCR; TCRdb's copy has only in-frame clones and lacks some. The repertoire holds over 110,000 clones, with roughly 77% as singletons. The study's findings and limits: Earlier findings revealed that most TCR beta V segments proved productive either about 87% or about 30% of the time. Information on immune exposure was restricted to one variable (CMV serostatus).

The TCR sequence derives from a female donor in good health and CMV-seronegative. The sample taken for sequencing was PBMCs.

The CDR3 nucleotides are TGTGCCAGCAGCTCCCGGGACACCCGAAGAGGGACTGAAGCTTTCTTT. Encoded protein: CASSSRDTRRGTEAFF. The rearrangement links TRBV11-2 to TRBJ1-1, with D perhaps matching TRBD1 (6 bases). There are 16 residues in the CDR3. Between the trimmed V and J ends, which lost 4 bases and 5 bases, there was a span of 20 bases. Germline CDR1 is SGHAT and CDR2 is FQNNGV.